These T cell receptor beta chains were read from a single sample in a study of CD8 T cells in Susac syndrome. TCRdb independently ran MiXCR on the immunoSEQ multiplex PCR reads; one entry per CDR3 protein. The sample includes under 55,000 distinct CDR3 sequences, 93% of them seen just once. Material for sequencing was CD8+ T cells from PBMCs. The receptors were sampled from a human donor with multiple sclerosis. CDR3s include the opening cysteine and the closing phenylalanine or tryptophan. Each record gives: clone size, J gene, V gene, D gene, CDR3 DNA, CDR3 protein. The D gene is left open where the match is weak. Clone size, where shown, is once, few, many, or a class for clones that have expanded.

NA TRBJ1-2 TRBV4-1 TRBD1 TGCGCCAGCAGCCAAGACCCGGCAGGGGGCTCCTATGGCTACACCTTC CASSQDPAGGSYGYTF
once TRBJ2-7 TRBV6-5 NA TGTGCCAGCAGTTACGGGGGAGGATCCTACGAGCAGTACTTC CASSYGGGSYEQYF
few TRBJ1-4 TRBV5-1 NA TGCGCCAGCAGCTTGAAAGGTGGGGAAAAACTGTTTTTT CASSLKGGEKLFF
once TRBJ2-3 TRBV9 NA TGTGCCAGCAGCGTGGCCGGGACCGACTCCAGAACAGATACGCAGTATTTT CASSVAGTDSRTDTQYF
NA TRBJ1-1 TRBV27 NA TGTGCCAGCAGTATCGCACGACCGAACACTGAAGCTTTCTTT CASSIARPNTEAFF
NA TRBJ1-4 TRBV5-1 NA TGCGCCAGCAGACTAGGGGGGAATGAAAAACTGTTTTTT CASRLGGNEKLFF
NA TRBJ1-2 TRBV20-1 NA TGCAGTGTTCCGGAGGGCAGTAACTATGGCTACACCTTC CSVPEGSNYGYTF
NA TRBJ2-7 TRBV9 NA TGTGCCAGCAGCGTAGAAGGGTTGGAGCAGTACTTC CASSVEGLEQYF
NA TRBJ1-2 TRBV14 TRBD1 TGTGCCAGCAGCCAAGATACAGGGGCCCTTTCCTATGGCTACACCTTC CASSQDTGALSYGYTF
NA TRBJ2-7 TRBV4-3 NA TGCGCCAGCAGCCAAGATACAGGGCCAGGGTCCTACGAGCAGTACTTC CASSQDTGPGSYEQYF
NA TRBJ2-3 TRBV9 TRBD2 TGTGCCAGCAGCAGAGAGCGGGGATGGGTCACAGATACGCAGTATTTT CASSRERGWVTDTQYF
NA TRBJ1-3 TRBV7-8 TRBD1 TGTGCCAGCAGCTCAATCTACAGGGGGCAGGACACCATATATTTT CASSSIYRGQDTIYF
once TRBJ1-2 TRBV12-5 NA TGTGCTAGTGGTTTGGGGGGTACCCTCTATGGCTACACCTTC CASGLGGTLYGYTF
NA TRBJ2-6 TRBV28 NA TGTGCCAGCAGCTCTAGGGTATCCGGGGCCAACGTCCTGACTTTC CASSSRVSGANVLTF
NA TRBJ2-7 TRBV19 TRBD1 TGTGCCAGTAGTACCCGGGACAGGGGACCCTACGAGCAGTACTTC CASSTRDRGPYEQYF
NA TRBJ1-2 TRBV6-1 TRBD1 TGTGCCAGCAGTGAAATCGGGACAGTGTTCTATGGCTACACCTTC CASSEIGTVFYGYTF
NA TRBJ1-1 TRBV29-1 NA TGCAGCGTTGTATTTTCAGGCCGTGAAGCTTTCTTT CSVVFSGREAFF
NA TRBJ2-5 TRBV28 NA TGTGCCAGCAGTCTCCGATCAATACAGGGATTAATAGGGACCCAGTACTTC CASSLRSIQGLIGTQYF
once TRBJ2-1 TRBV6-4 TRBD1 TGTGCCAGCAGCGGGACAGGGAATGTCAATGAGCAGTTCTTC CASSGTGNVNEQFF
NA TRBJ2-5 TRBV9 NA TGTGCCAGCAGCTCCCCGGAGGAAGGGTTGGAGACCCAGTACTTC CASSSPEEGLETQYF
NA TRBJ2-5 TRBV27 NA TGTGCCAGCAGTCCTCCCAACAGGGATGAGACCCAGTACTTC CASSPPNRDETQYF
NA TRBJ1-1 TRBV7-9 TRBD1 TGTGCCAGCAGCAACAGGGGGGGCTCCCCTGAAGCTTTCTTT CASSNRGGSPEAFF